This T cell receptor beta chain stems from a study of cytomegalovirus exposure and HLA in healthy donors. The PCR made use of 60 Vbeta and 13 Jbeta primers. TCRdb's table, derived via immunoSEQ multiplex PCR, lists solely in-frame clones and lacks some. The sample holds approximately 160,000 clones, nearly 80% seen once. The CDR3 sequence is 12 residues long. The germline V gene has CDR1 SQVTM and CDR2 ANQGSEA. Overall study findings and caveats: TCR beta chain V- and J-gene trimming was linked, in a later analysis, to a missense variant in DCLRE1C.

This clone showed up just once. As yet, its antigen is unknown. The TCR comes from a male donor in good health and CMV-seronegative. This chain links TRBV29-1 with TRBJ2-3, with TRBD2 matching over 7 bases. Sequencing was performed on PBMCs. CDR3 sequence: CSWGRVADTQYF. CDR3 DNA sequence: TGCAGTTGGGGGAGGGTGGCAGATACGCAGTATTTT.